The 11 T cell receptor beta chains presented below share a single source sample, sequenced in a study of regulatory T cells in long-lasting Graves disease (dated by TCRdb to the early 2020s). The intended sense of this specimen's time point label: newly diagnosed GD, antithyroid drugs for less than 3 months. For both TCR sequencing and RNA sequencing, RNA was extracted from PBMCs in TRIzol. Library method: multiplex PCR. Instrument on record: Illumina HiSeq 4000. iRepertoire HTBI primers and Arm-PCR amplification of CDR3 regions were used to construct TCR beta libraries. TCRdb reworked the public reads: Q25 trimming with fastp, MiXCR clone assembly, productive beta chains retained. Here each entry gathers all rows of one CDR3 protein and keeps the most common genes and DNA. Across this sample there are some 340,000 distinct CDR3 sequences, with about an eighth seen only once. The leading ten clones occupy 15% to 20% of the sample.

The same sample was also used in a study of T cells in Graves' hyperthyroidism and ophthalmopathy.

Sequencing used peripheral blood mononuclear cells (PBMCs), obtained at new diagnosis, from a patient treated with antithyroid drugs. The receptors here all came from a woman aged 18-29 years with Graves disease. Donor details come from another sample of the same person, matched by shared clones.

This clonotype was seen a handful of times. The gene calls are TRBV6-1 and TRBJ2-2; TRBD2 might be the D (6 bases). Germline CDR1 is MNHNS and CDR2 is SASEGT. The CDR3 loop spans 12 amino acids. Trimming took off 6 bases at V and 5 bases at J, with 7 bases between the two ends. In nucleotides, the CDR3 is TGTGCCAGCAGCCGGGGGACCGGGGAGCTGTTTTTT. This translates into CASSRGTGELFF.

This clonotype was counted at least ten times. In nucleotides, the CDR3 is TGTGCCACCAGTGATTTAGAACAGGGGATATCGGGTTGGGGCAATCAGCCCCAGCATTTT. Its translation is CATSDLEQGISGWGNQPQHF. V is TRBV24-1 and J is TRBJ1-5; 7 bases are shared with TRBD1. This CDR3 has 20 amino acids. V was clipped by 1 base and J by 2 bases; unmatched bases: 16. Germline V lookup: CDR1 KGHDR, CDR2 SFDVKD.

This clonotype was picked up many times. The chain uses TRBV10-3 and TRBJ2-1; 10 positions agree with TRBD1. V lost 8 bases to trimming and J lost 8 bases; unmatched junction nucleotides: 6. CDR1 and CDR2 (germline): ENHRY, SYGVKD. The CDR3 consists of 13 residues. This CDR3 is CAISGTGADEQFF. CDR3 nucleotides: TGTGCCATCTCCGGGACAGGGGCCGATGAGCAGTTCTTC.

This clonotype was picked up many times. The chain joins TRBV20-1 to TRBJ2-5; D remains ambiguous. Germline assignment: CDR1 DFQATT and CDR2 SNEGSKA (reference sequence). CDR3 length equals 14 residues. V shed 2 bases and J shed 2 bases, with 12 bases lying between them. The CDR3 sequence is CSARPVMAQETQYF. In DNA, the CDR3 is TGCAGTGCTAGACCCGTGATGGCACAAGAGACCCAGTACTTC.

This clonotype was observed at least ten times. V gene TRBV28 combines with J gene TRBJ2-7, with 10 bases aligning to TRBD2. V gave up 2 bases and J gave up 2 bases; unmatched junction bases: 3. This CDR3 is built from 15 residues. Germline V lookup: CDR1 MDHEN, CDR2 SYDVKM. As DNA, the CDR3 is TGTGCCAGCAGTTTAACTACTAGCGGGACCTACGAGCAGTACTTC. Encoded protein: CASSLTTSGTYEQYF.

On this clonotype itself: A much larger clone lies a single base off, so this may be a read error. The rearrangement links TRBV6-2 or TRBV6-3 to TRBJ1-1; TRBD1 is a possible D gene (5 bases). Germline V lookup: CDR1 MNHEY, CDR2 SVGEGT. This CDR3 has 15 amino acids. This CDR3 reads CASSYVGPVNAEAFF. CDR3 in DNA: TGTGCCAGCAGTTATGTGGGACCGGTGAACGCTGAAGCTTTCTTT.

This clonotype was observed at least ten times. The chain is built from TRBV7-2 and TRBJ2-5; 8 bases match TRBD1. V dropped 6 bases and J dropped 5; count of bases not matched to a gene: 8. The CDR3 length is 14 residues. Germline values: CDR1 SGHTA, CDR2 FQGNSA. CDR3 DNA sequence: TGTGCCAGCAGGCAGGACAGGGAATGGGAGACCCAGTACTTC. As protein: CASRQDREWETQYF.

This clonotype was recorded at least ten times. The V and J genes are TRBV6-1 and TRBJ1-5; 7 bases match TRBD1. The CDR3 spans 17 residues. Germline V gives CDR1 MNHNS, CDR2 SASEGT. The J segment lost 0 bases and the V segment lost 7 bases, leaving 12 bases of the junction unmatched. CDR3 DNA: TGTGCCAGCATGCGGGGTAAGGGGGCAGGTAGCAATCAGCCCCAGCATTTT. Translation: CASMRGKGAGSNQPQHF.

The table lists this clonotype with a few counts. The chain has TRBV10-3 and TRBJ2-6; no reliable D call. V lost 4 bases, J lost 0 bases, and 19 bases lay in between. The germline V gene encodes CDR1 ENHRY and CDR2 SYGVKD. The CDR3 is 19 amino acids. The CDR3 coding sequence is TGTGCCATCAGTGTGACGGGCCTCAGTCCCACCTCTGGGGCCAACGTCCTGACTTTC. This encodes CAISVTGLSPTSGANVLTF.

This clonotype came up many times. V and J are TRBV7-2 and TRBJ2-1; 9 bases are a match to TRBD2. V dropped 5 bases and J dropped 6; count of bases not matched to a gene: 11. The CDR3 spans 16 residues. Per germline, CDR1 SGHTA and CDR2 FQGNSA. The DNA of the CDR3 is TGTGCCAGCAGCCCGTCCCGGCGGGGGGGTTTCAATGAGCAGTTCTTC. This translates into CASSPSRRGGFNEQFF.

This clonotype was found once. The V and J genes are TRBV12-3 or TRBV12-4 and TRBJ2-5, with TRBD2 as a possible D gene (6 bases). This CDR3 is built from 13 residues. The ends were cut back, 7 bases at V and 4 bases at J, with 13 bases in the middle. The CDR3 sequence: CASTSGVRETQYF. CDR3 coding DNA: TGTGCCAGCACCTCGGGGGTTAGAGAGACCCAGTACTTC.